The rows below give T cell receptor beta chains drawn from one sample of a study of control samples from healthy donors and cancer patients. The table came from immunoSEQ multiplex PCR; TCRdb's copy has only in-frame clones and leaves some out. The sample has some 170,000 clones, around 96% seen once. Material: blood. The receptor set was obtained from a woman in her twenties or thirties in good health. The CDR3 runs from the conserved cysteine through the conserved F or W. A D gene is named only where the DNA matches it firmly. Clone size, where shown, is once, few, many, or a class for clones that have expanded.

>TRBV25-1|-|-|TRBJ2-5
CASSEFRVGETQYF
TGTGCCAGCAGTGAATTCAGGGTAGGAGAGACCCAGTACTTC
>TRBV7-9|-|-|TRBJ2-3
CASSLGLTQYF
TGTGCCAGCAGCTTAGGACTTACGCAGTATTTT
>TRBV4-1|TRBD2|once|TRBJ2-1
CASSQDSLLAGGPFNEQFF
TGCGCCAGCAGCCAAGACTCGTTGTTGGCGGGGGGGCCCTTCAATGAGCAGTTCTTC
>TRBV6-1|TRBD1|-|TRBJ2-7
CASSETGGPYEQYF
TGTGCCAGCAGTGAGACAGGGGGGCCCTACGAGCAGTACTTC
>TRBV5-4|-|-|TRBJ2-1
CASSLPPPAGVDNEQFF
TGTGCCAGCAGCTTACCCCCTCCTGCAGGGGTGGACAATGAGCAGTTCTTC
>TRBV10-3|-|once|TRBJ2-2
CAISAIQVTGELFF
TGTGCCATCAGTGCTATACAGGTCACCGGGGAGCTGTTTTTT
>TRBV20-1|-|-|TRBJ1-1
CSAYPGGEAFF
TGCAGTGCCTACCCCGGGGGCGAAGCTTTCTTT
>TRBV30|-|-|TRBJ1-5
CAWSVGWVNQPQHF
TGTGCCTGGAGTGTAGGGTGGGTTAATCAGCCCCAGCATTTT
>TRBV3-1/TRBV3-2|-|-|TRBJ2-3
CASSQGGTDTQYF
TGTGCCAGCAGCCAAGGCGGCACAGATACGCAGTATTTT
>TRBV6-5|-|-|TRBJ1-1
CASSYRVRAEAFF
TGTGCCAGCAGTTACCGGGTAAGGGCTGAAGCTTTCTTT
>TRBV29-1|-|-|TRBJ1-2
CSVDGQTSNGYTF
TGCAGCGTTGATGGTCAGACATCTAATGGCTACACCTTC
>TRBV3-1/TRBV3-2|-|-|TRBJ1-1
CASSQAFSSTATEAFF
TGTGCCAGCAGCCAAGCTTTTAGTTCGACAGCCACTGAAGCTTTCTTT
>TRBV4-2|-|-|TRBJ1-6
CASSQDSPGGVTPLHF
TGTGCCAGCAGCCAAGACTCACCCGGGGGGGTAACACCCCTCCACTTT
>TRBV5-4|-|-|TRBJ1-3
CASSREGFGNTIYF
TGTGCCAGCAGCAGGGAGGGGTTCGGAAACACCATATATTTT
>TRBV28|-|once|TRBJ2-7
CASSFGPWKKGSYEQYF
TGTGCCAGCAGTTTCGGTCCATGGAAAAAAGGCTCCTACGAGCAGTACTTC
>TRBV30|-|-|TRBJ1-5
CACRTVDVNQPQHF
TGTGCCTGTCGGACAGTTGATGTCAATCAGCCCCAGCATTTT
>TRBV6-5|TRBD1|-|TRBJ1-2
CASRSPGTGGRGYTF
TGTGCCAGCAGGTCCCCCGGGACAGGGGGCAGGGGCTACACCTTC
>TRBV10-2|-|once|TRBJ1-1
CASSTDVRTEAFF
TGCGCCAGCAGTACTGACGTCCGCACTGAAGCTTTCTTT
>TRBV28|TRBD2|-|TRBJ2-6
CASSLWGGGAASGANVLTF
TGTGCCAGCAGTTTATGGGGGGGAGGGGCCGCCTCTGGGGCCAACGTCCTGACTTTC
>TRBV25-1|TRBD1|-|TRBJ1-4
CASSEWTGGNEKLFF
TGTGCCAGCAGTGAATGGACAGGGGGGAATGAAAAACTGTTTTTT